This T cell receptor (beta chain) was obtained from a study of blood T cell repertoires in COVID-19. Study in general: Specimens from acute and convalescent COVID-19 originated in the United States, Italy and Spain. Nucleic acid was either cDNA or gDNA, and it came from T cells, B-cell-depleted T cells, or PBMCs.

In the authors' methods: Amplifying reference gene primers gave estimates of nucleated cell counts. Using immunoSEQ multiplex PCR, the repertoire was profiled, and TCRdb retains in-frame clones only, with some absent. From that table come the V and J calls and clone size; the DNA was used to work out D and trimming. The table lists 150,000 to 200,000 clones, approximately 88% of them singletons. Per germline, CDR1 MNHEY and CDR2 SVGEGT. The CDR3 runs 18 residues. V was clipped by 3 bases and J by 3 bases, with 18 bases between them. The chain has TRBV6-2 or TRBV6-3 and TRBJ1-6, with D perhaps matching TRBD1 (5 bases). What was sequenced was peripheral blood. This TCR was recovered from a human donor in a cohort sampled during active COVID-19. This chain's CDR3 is CASSYGQDSHIYNSPLHF. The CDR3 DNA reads TGTGCCAGCAGTTATGGGCAAGACAGCCACATCTATAATTCACCCCTCCACTTT.